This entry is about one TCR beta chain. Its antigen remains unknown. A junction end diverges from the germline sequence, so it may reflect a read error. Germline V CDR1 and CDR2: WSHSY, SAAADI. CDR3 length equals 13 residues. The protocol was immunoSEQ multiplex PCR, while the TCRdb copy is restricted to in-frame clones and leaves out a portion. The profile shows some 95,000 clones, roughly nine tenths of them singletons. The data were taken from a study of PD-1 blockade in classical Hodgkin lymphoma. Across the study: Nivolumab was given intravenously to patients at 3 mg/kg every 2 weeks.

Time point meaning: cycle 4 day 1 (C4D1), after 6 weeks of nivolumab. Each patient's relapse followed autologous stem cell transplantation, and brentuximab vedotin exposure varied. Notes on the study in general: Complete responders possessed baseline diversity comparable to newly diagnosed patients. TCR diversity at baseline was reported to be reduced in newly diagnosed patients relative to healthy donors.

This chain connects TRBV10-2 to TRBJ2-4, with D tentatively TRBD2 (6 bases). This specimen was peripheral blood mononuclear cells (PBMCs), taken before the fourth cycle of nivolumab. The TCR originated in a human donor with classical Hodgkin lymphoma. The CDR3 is CASRGGRENIQYF. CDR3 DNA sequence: TGCGCCAGCAGGGGGGGTAGGGAAAACATCCAGTACTTC.